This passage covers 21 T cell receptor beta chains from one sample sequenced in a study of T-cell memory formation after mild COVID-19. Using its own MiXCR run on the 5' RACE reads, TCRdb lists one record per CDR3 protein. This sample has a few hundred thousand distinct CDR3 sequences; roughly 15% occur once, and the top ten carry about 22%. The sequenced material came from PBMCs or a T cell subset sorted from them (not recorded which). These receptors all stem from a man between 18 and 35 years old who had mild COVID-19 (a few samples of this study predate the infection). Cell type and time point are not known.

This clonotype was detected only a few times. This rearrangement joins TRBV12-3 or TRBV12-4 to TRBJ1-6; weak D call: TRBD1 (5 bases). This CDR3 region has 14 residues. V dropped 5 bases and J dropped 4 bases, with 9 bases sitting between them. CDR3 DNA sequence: TGTGCCAGCAGTGAACAGGCGTATAATTCACCCCTCCACTTT. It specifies CASSEQAYNSPLHF.

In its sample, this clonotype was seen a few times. The CDR3 here is CASSSQVSPYEQYF. The CDR3 DNA sequence: TGTGCCAGCAGCTCACAGGTCTCCCCCTACGAGCAGTACTTC. The chain uses TRBV5-6 and TRBJ2-7; D is perhaps TRBD1 (5 bases). Germline loops: CDR1 SGHDT, CDR2 YYEEEE. CDR3 length: 14 residues. The ends were cut back, 3 bases at V and 2 bases at J, with 12 bases in the middle.

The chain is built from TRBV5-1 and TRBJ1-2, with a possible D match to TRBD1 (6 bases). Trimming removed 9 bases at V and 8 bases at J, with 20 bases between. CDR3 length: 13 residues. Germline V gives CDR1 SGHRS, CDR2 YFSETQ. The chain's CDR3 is CATRTDLPGGYTF. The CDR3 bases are TGCGCCACCAGGACAGACCTACCGGGGGGCTACACCTTC.

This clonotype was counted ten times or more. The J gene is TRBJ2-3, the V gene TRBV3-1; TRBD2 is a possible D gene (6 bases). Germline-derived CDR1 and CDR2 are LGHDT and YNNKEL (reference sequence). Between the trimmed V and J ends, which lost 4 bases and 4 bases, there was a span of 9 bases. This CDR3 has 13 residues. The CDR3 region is CASSPREPDTQYF. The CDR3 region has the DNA TGTGCCAGCAGCCCTCGGGAGCCAGATACGCAGTATTTT.

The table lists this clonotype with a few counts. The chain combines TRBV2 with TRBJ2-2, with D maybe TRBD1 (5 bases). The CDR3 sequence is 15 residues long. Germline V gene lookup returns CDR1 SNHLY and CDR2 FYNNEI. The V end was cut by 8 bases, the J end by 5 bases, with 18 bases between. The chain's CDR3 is CASHPIPGRTGELFF. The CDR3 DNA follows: TGTGCCAGCCATCCTATTCCAGGGCGTACCGGGGAGCTGTTTTTT.

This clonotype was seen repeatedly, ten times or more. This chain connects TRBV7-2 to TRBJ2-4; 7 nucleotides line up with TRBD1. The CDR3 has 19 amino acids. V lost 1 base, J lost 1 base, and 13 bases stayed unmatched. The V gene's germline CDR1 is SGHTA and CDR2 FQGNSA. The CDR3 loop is CASSLGGRGTMLAKNIQYF. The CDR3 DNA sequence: TGTGCCAGCAGCTTAGGAGGCAGGGGGACCATGTTGGCCAAAAACATTCAGTACTTC.

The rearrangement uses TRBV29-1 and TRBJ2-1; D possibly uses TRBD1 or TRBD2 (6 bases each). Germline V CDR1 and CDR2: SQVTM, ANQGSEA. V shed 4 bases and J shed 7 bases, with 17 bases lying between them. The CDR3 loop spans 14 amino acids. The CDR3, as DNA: TGCAGCGTTGTACTAGCACTAGGGGGGAATGAGCAGTTCTTC. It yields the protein CSVVLALGGNEQFF.

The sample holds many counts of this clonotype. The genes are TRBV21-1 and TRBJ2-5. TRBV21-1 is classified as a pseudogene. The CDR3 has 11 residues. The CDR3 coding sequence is TGTGCCAGCACCACAGAGGGGACCCAGTACTTC. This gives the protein CASTTEGTQYF.

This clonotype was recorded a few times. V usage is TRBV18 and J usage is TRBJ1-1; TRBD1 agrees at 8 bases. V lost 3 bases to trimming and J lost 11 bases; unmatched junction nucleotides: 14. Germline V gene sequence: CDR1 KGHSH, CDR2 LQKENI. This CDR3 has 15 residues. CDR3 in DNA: TGTGCCAGCTCACCCTCCGGGACAGGTTACCTGGGGGCTTTCTTT. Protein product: CASSPSGTGYLGAFF.

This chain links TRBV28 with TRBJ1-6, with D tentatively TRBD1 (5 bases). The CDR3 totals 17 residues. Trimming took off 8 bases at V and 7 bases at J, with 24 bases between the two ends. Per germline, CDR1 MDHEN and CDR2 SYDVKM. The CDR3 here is CASGLESGGGGNSPLHF. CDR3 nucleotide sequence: TGTGCCAGCGGCTTAGAATCGGGGGGAGGAGGAAATTCACCCCTCCACTTT.

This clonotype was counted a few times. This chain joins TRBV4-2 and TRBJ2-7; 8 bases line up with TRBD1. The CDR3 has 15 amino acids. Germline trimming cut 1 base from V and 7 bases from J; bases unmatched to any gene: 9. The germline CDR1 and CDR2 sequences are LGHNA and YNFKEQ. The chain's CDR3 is CASSQGGTGAWEQYF. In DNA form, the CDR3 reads TGTGCCAGCAGCCAAGGGGGGACAGGAGCGTGGGAGCAGTACTTC.

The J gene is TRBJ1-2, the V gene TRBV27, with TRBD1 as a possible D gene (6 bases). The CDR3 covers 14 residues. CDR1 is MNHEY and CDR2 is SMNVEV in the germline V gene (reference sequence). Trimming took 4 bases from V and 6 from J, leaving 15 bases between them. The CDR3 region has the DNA TGTGCCAGCAGTTCCCCCACAACAGGGAATGGCTACACCTTC. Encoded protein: CASSSPTTGNGYTF.

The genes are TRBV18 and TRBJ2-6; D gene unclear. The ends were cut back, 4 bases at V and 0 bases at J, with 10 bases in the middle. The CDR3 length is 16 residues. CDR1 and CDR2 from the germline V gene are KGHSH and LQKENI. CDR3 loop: CASSRTRNSGANVLTF. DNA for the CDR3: TGTGCCAGCTCACGCACCAGGAACTCTGGGGCCAACGTCCTGACTTTC.

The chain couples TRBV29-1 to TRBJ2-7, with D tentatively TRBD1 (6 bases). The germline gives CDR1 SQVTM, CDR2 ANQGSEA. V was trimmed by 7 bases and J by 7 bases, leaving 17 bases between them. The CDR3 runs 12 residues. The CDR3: CSGADSGGEQYF. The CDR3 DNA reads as TGCAGCGGAGCGGACAGCGGCGGGGAGCAGTACTTC.

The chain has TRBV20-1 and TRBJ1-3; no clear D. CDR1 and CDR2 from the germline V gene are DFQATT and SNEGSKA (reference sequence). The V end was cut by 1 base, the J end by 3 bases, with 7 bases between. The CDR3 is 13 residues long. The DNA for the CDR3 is TGCAGTGCTAGAGCCGGTGGTGGAAACACCATATATTTT. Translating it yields CSARAGGGNTIYF.

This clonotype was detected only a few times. CDR3 region: CSVKPQPRRTTLSYEQYV. CDR3 bases: TGCAGCGTTAAGCCCCAGCCGAGGAGAACGACCCTCTCCTACGAGCAGTACGTC. This chain links TRBV29-1 with TRBJ2-7; no reliable D call. This CDR3 region has 18 residues. V lost 5 bases and J 0 bases, leaving 26 bases between the germline ends. Germline lookup yields CDR1 SQVTM and CDR2 ANQGSEA.

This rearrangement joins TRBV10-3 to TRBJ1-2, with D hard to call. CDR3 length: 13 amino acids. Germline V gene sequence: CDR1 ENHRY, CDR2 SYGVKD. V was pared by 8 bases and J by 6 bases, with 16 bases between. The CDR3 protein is CAISRRGPDGYTF. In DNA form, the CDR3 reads TGTGCCATCTCTCGCCGCGGCCCGGATGGCTACACCTTC.

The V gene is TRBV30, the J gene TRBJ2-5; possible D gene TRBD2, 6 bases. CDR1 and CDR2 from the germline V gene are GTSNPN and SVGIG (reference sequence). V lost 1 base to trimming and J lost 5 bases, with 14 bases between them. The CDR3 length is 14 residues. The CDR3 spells CAWSAGTLRETQYF. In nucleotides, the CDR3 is TGTGCCTGGAGTGCAGGGACTCTCCGGGAGACCCAGTACTTC.

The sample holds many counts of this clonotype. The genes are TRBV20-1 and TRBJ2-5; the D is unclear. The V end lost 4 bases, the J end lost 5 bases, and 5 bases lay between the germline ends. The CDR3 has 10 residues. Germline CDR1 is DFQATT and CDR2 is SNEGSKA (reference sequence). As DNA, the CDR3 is TGCAGTGCTATTTTTGAGACCCAGTACTTC. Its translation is CSAIFETQYF.

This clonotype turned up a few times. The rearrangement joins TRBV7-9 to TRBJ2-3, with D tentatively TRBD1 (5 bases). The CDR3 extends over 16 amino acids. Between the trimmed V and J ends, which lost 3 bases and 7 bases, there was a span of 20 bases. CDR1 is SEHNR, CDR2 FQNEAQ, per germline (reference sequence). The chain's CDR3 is CASSLPTALRGHTQYF. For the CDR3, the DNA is TGTGCCAGCAGCTTGCCCACAGCGCTTAGGGGTCATACGCAGTATTTT.

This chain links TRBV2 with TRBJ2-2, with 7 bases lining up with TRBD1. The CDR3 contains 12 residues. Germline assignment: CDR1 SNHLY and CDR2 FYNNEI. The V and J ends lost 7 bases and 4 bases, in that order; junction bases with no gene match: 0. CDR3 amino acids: CASTGGTGELFF. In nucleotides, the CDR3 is TGTGCCAGCACAGGGGGCACCGGGGAGCTGTTTTTT.